The present TCR beta chain was sequenced within a study of shared clonotypes between healthy human individuals (TCRdb year 2020). Background on the whole study: The cohort included three men and a couple of women between 18 and 49 years of age. For each donor, CD4 naive and CD4 memory were each given three plates, CD8 naive was given two plates, and CD8 memory was given one plate. To estimate repertoire size and how much clonotypes are shared between individuals, the study performed deep sequencing of blood TCR repertoires from about five healthy adults. Libraries were prepared and TCR repertoires were sequenced by different laboratories using diverse techniques, in order to increase sequencing depth and limit assay-specific biases. Between about 0.85 and 9.5 billion PBMCs per donor were obtained by leukapheresis.

TCR CDR3 regions were amplified from genomic DNA by multiplex PCR using the deep immunoSEQ assay. For each cell subset, the extracted genomic DNA was distributed evenly across all wells of several immunoSEQ 96-well plates, and each plate served as one replicate. For sorted subsets, approximately 210 ng genomic DNA, equal to tens of thousands of T cell genomes, was loaded into each replicate PCR. Purified libraries were quantified with a Qubit 3.0 fluorometer, sized on a Bioanalyzer 2100, and re-quantified with the KAPA Library Quantification kit. Each immunoSEQ 96-well plate was sequenced on its own single-read 150-cycle Illumina NextSeq 550 flow cell. The original methods were these. Because the immunoSEQ output included only junctional sequences and no quality scores, the filtering could not be the same as the filtering used for full-length reads. To assign V/J genes and CDR3, sequences were annotated against IMGT germline references using PyIR, a Python wrapper for IgBLAST v1.9. Any read was removed if the V/J assignment was weak (E-value above 1e-6), the CDR3 was missing, or the read contained stop codons, out-of-frame junctions, or ambiguous translated residues. V3J clonotypes were defined as sequences sharing the same inferred V gene, J gene, and CDR3 amino acid sequence. Percentage overlap between repertoires was calculated by dividing the number of shared unique clonotypes by the size of the smaller repertoire. Three approaches were used to assess repertoire richness: RTK rarefaction, the Chao1 estimator, and Recon v2.1 estimates of unobserved clonotypes. Generation probabilities were computed with OLGA for all TCRbeta clonotypes obtained by the gDNA method from a few donors. TCRdb stores this immuneACCESS table with in-frame sequences only. Part of the clones is absent; in the studies checked, under half of the shortfall reflects unresolved V genes, and no reason is known for the rest. V, J and clone size reflect that table, while D and trimming were determined from the DNA. Across this sample there are about 2 million clones, with around 96% seen only once. The ten largest clones represent about 1.1% of the sample.

The germline V gene gives CDR1 as SGHVS and CDR2 as FQNEAQ. CDR3 length: 13 amino acids, cysteine to phenylalanine. The entry retains the CDR3 DNA only, 39 bases that are in frame from base 1. Study-wide findings and limitations: Pairwise subsampling indicated that sequencing depth was expected to affect the degree of clonotype sharing among donors. Even with the large sequencing depth, rarefaction of the sorted-subset datasets indicated that sequencing was incomplete. Larger estimated clonotype richness was generally found for naive subsets than for memory subsets. When several donors were compared, the shared fraction of clonotypes was around 4.6% for naive CD4, around 3.6% for naive CD8, 2.3% for memory CD4, and around 0.4% for memory CD8. Higher generation probabilities were observed for clonotypes shared by all four sorted-subset donors than for non-shared clonotypes. Sampling was limited to blood, and TCR repertoires in tissue likely differ from TCR repertoires in blood. The genetic and exposure-history diversity represented was limited by the small number of donors.

CD8 naive samples were CD45RO-negative cells positively selected for CCR7, giving a CD45RA+CCR7+ population that excluded TemRA cells. Donors were healthy HIV-negative adults with no recently reported acute infections or vaccinations. Every donor was a Caucasian adult residing in Nashville, Tennessee, USA. After blood collection by leukapheresis, PBMCs were isolated using Ficoll-Histopaque density gradient centrifugation and then cryopreserved in the vapor phase of liquid nitrogen. Purity and quantity of every magnetically sorted T cell population were checked by analytical flow cytometry. From each sorted fraction, genomic DNA was isolated and quantified by UV absorbance on a Nanodrop 2000c. About this clone itself: Which antigen it targets is not known. There are no base qualities to consult, and no much larger clone falls within one base.

Sample: naive CD8+ T cells sorted from blood. According to the study, the label for this sample's cell subset or site signals: CD45RA+CCR7+. The receptor chain draws on TRBV7-8 and TRBJ2-5, with no reliable assignment of the D segment. Matching the DNA end better, TRBJ2-7 makes the J call doubtful. This TCR derives from a man aged 18 to 29 in good health. The CDR3 in this case is CASSPSGPYEQYF. The nucleotide sequence reads TGTGCCAGCAGCCCATCCGGGCCCTACGAGCAGTACTTC.